The sample holds many counts of the clone carrying this T cell receptor beta chain. The data stem from a study of T-cell reconstitution after alpha-beta-depleted transplantation in children. Unique molecular identifiers were used to barcode this TCRbeta library. TCRdb reprocessed the PCR reads via MiXCR and lists one record per CDR3 protein. The repertoire holds 250,000 to 350,000 distinct CDR3 sequences, with over 8% as singletons. The CDR3 totals 12 residues. CDR1 and CDR2 from the germline V gene are MNHEY and SMNVEV (reference sequence). Between the trimmed V and J ends, which lost 6 bases and 3 bases, there was a span of 9 bases.

The sample was PBMCs from the stem cell graft donor, taken from the stem cell graft. The chain couples TRBV27 to TRBJ2-7; tentatively, D is TRBD1 or TRBD2 (5 bases each). The receptor's source is a human donor who donated a stem cell graft to a child with SCID. CDR3 coding DNA: TGTGCCAGCAGGGGGGATGGCTACGAGCAGTACTTC. Its translation is CASRGDGYEQYF.